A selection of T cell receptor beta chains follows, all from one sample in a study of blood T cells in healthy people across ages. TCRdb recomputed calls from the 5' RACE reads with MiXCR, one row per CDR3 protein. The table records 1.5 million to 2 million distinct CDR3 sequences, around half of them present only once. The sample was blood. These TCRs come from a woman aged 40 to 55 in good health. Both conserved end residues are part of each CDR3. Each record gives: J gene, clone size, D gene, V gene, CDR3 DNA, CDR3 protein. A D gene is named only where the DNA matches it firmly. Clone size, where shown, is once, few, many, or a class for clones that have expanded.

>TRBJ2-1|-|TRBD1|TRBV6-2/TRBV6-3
TGTGCCAGCAGTAGACTAGGACAGGGGAACTACAATGCGCAGTTCTTC
CASSRLGQGNYNAQFF
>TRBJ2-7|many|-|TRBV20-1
TGCAGTGCTAGAGTAGGGTACGAGCAGTACTTC
CSARVGYEQYF
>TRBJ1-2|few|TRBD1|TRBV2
TGTGCCAGCAGTGGGACAGGGAGGAACTATGGCTACACCTTC
CASSGTGRNYGYTF
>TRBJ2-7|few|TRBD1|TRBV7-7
TGTGCTAGCAGCTTACGGCAGGGGGTAAACTACGAGCAGTACTTC
CASSLRQGVNYEQYF
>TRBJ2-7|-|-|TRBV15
TGTGCCACCAGCAGAGCGGAAGCCCTAGACTACGAGCAGTACTTC
CATSRAEALDYEQYF
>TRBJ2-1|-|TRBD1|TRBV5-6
TGTGCCAGCAGCTTGGGAGGGGACAGTGAGCACTTCTTC
CASSLGGDSEHFF
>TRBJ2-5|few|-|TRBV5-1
TGCGCCAGTAAACAGGTCCAGTTTCAAGAGACCCAGTACTTC
CASKQVQFQETQYF
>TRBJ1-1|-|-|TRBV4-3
TGCGCCAGCAGCCAAGGTGGAAGGGGCACTGAAGCTTTCTTT
CASSQGGRGTEAFF
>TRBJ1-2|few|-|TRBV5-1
TGCGCCAGCAGCTATCAGGGTGATGGCTACACCTTC
CASSYQGDGYTF
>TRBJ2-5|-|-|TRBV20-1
TGCAGTGCTAGGCTGGGGTCAGCCCTGCAAGAGACCCAGTACTTC
CSARLGSALQETQYF
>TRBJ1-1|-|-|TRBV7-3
TGTGCCAGCAGCTTAACTTTCAGCATGAACACTGAAGCTTTCTTT
CASSLTFSMNTEAFF
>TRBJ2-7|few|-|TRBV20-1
TGCAGTGCTAGAACAGGGTACTACGAGCAGTACTTC
CSARTGYYEQYF
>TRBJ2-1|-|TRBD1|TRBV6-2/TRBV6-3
TGTGCCAGCAGTTACTCCCAATTCGGGGTACGGACAGGTTACAATGAGCAGTTCTTC
CASSYSQFGVRTGYNEQFF
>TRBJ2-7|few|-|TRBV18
TGTGCCAGCTCACGGGGCAGCGATGACTACGAGCAGTACTTC
CASSRGSDDYEQYF
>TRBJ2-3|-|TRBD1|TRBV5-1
TGCGCCAGCAGCCCGGTCAGGGGGCAGACGGATACGCAGTATTTT
CASSPVRGQTDTQYF
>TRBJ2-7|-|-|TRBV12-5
TGTGCTAGTGGTTTGGACGGAGCCTACGAGCAGTACTTC
CASGLDGAYEQYF
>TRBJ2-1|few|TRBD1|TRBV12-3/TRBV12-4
TGTGCCAGCAGTTTACGGACAGGGGGGAAGGACAATGAGCAGTTCTTC
CASSLRTGGKDNEQFF
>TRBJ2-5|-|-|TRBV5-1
TGCGCCGGCAGCTTAGGGGAGACCCAGTACTTC
CAGSLGETQYF
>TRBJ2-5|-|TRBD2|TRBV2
TGTGCCAGCAGGGGGGGACTAGCGGGGGTCCAAGAGACCCAGTACTTC
CASRGGLAGVQETQYF
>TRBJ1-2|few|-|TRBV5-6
TGTGCCAGCAGCCTCCAAACAGTGTCCTATGGCTACACCTTC
CASSLQTVSYGYTF
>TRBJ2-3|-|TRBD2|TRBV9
TGTGCCAGCAATTTCGGGACTACCACAGATACGCAGTATTTT
CASNFGTTTDTQYF
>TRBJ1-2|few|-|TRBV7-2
TGTGCCAGCAGCTTAGGTTCTGGGCCAGGGTCCGGGTCCTATGGCTACACCTTC
CASSLGSGPGSGSYGYTF
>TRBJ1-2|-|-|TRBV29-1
TGCAGCTGTGATGACGGGTTCGGCTATGGCTACACCTTC
CSCDDGFGYGYTF
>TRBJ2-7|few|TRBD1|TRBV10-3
TGTGCCATCAGTTCACAGGGGGCCTACGAGCAGTACTTC
CAISSQGAYEQYF
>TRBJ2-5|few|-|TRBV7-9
TGTGCCAGCATCCGAGTGGACAGACAAGAGACCCAGTACTTC
CASIRVDRQETQYF
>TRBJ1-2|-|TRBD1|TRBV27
TGTGCCAGCAGTTATCCTAGCGACAGGGCACGTTATGGCTACACCTTC
CASSYPSDRARYGYTF
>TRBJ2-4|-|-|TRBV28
TGTGCCAGCAGTGGCCCTGGGTATGGCATTCAGTACTTC
CASSGPGYGIQYF
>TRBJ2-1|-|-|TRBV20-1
TGCAGTGCTAGAGATCAGCGGACAACTCGAATCTTCAATGAGCAGTTCTTC
CSARDQRTTRIFNEQFF
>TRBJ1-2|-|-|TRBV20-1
TGCAGTGCAAAGGGGCAGATCTATGGCTACACCTTC
CSAKGQIYGYTF
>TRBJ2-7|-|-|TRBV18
TGTGCCAGCTCACCAGATCCAGTCTCCTACGAGCAGTACTTC
CASSPDPVSYEQYF
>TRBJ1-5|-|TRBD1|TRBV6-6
TGTGCCAGCAGTTATCCAAGCGACAGGGCGGGGCAGCCCCAGCATTTT
CASSYPSDRAGQPQHF
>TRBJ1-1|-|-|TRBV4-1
TGCGCCAGCAGCCAACCCTCTCTAATGAACACTGAAGCTTTCTTT
CASSQPSLMNTEAFF
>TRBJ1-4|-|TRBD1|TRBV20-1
TGCAGTGCTAGAGGGAACAGGGGGGTTGAAAAACTGTTTTTT
CSARGNRGVEKLFF
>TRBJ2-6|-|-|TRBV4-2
TGTGCCAGCAACCAAGGAGCGGAAGCGGCTGGGGCCAACGTCCTGACTTTC
CASNQGAEAAGANVLTF
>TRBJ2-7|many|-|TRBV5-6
TGTGCCAGCAGTTTTGGCGGTAACGAGCAGTACTTC
CASSFGGNEQYF
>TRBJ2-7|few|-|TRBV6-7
TGTGCCAGCCTGCCGACCGAGGTCCTACGCTACGAGCAGTACTTC
CASLPTEVLRYEQYF
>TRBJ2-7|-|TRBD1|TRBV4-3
TGCGCCAGCAGCCAAGAAGTAGGGGACAGGGAGGGGTACGAGCAGTACTTC
CASSQEVGDREGYEQYF
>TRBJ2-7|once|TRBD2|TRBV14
TGTGCCAGCAGAATAGCGGGGGCCCCCCCCTACGAGCAGTACTTC
CASRIAGAPPYEQYF
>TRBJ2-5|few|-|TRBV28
TGTGCCAGCAGCTGGCCAACCTCTACCGGGACCCAAGAGACCCAGTACTTC
CASSWPTSTGTQETQYF
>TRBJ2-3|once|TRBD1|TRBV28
TGTGCCAGCAGTCCTACACCGGGACAGGGGCAGTATTTT
CASSPTPGQGQYF
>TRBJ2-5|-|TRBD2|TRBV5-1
TGCGCCAGCAGCTTGGGGACTAGCGCCCTAAAGTACCAAGAGACCCAGTACTTC
CASSLGTSALKYQETQYF
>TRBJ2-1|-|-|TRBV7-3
TGTGCCAGCAGCCAAGGGACCTGGGATGAGCAGTTCTTC
CASSQGTWDEQFF
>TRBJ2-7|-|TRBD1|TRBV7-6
TGTGCCAGCAGCTCGGGACAGGGGAACACGAATGAGCAGTACTTC
CASSSGQGNTNEQYF
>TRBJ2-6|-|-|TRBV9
TGTGCCAGCAGCGAAAGCCTAAGTTCTGGGGCCAACGTCCTGACTTTC
CASSESLSSGANVLTF
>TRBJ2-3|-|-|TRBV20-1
TGCAGTGTTCAGTCCAGCGGAACAGATACGCAGTATTTT
CSVQSSGTDTQYF
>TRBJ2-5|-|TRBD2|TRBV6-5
TGTGCCAGCAGTTTCCTTAGCGGGGGGCCCCAGACCCAGTACTTC
CASSFLSGGPQTQYF
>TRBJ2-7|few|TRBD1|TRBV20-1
TGCAGTGCTCCTCAGCCGACAGGGGGGGACGAGCAGTACTTC
CSAPQPTGGDEQYF
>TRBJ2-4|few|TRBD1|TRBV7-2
TGTGCCAGCAGCCTAGGTGGGACAGGTGTAGCCAAAAACATTCAGTACTTC
CASSLGGTGVAKNIQYF
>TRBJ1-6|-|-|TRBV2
TGTGCCAGCAGCGCCCGGGGGGAGCGACTTTCACCCCTCCACTTT
CASSARGERLSPLHF